These T cell receptor beta chains were read from a single sample in a study of CD8+ T cells in alopecia areata. Profiled with immunoSEQ multiplex PCR; TCRdb holds only in-frame clones, not every one. The sample yields 200,000 to 250,000 clones, around 66% seen once. This material consisted of CD4+ T cells sorted from blood, taken at week 4, from a patient treated with tofacitinib. These receptors were collected from a human donor with alopecia areata. CDR3s include the opening cysteine and the closing phenylalanine or tryptophan. A row's size may be missing; if present it is once, few, many or a size class.

v_gene	j_gene	abundance	CDR3aa
TRBV5-6	TRBJ2-7	.	CASSSSGNEQYF
TRBV4-1	TRBJ2-2	.	CASSQRGQADGTGELFF
TRBV19	TRBJ2-3	.	CASSIEGDTQYF
TRBV27	TRBJ2-5	.	CASSFLIEGTQYF
TRBV5-4	TRBJ2-3	.	CASSNGGSTDTQYF
TRBV29-1	TRBJ2-1	.	CSADTGGAVNEQFF
TRBV29-1	TRBJ2-2	.	CSVAGLSNTGELFF
TRBV7-2	TRBJ2-5	.	CASSAQETQYF
TRBV7-2	TRBJ2-2	.	CASSQRQGTNTGELFF
TRBV6-6	TRBJ1-2	.	CASSTGLSNGYTF
TRBV29-1	TRBJ1-2	.	CSTLDRGHGYTF
TRBV29-1	TRBJ2-5	.	CSVDSSTSLETQYF
TRBV29-1	TRBJ1-5	.	CSGGTDNQPQHF
TRBV10-3	TRBJ2-4	once	CATVAGQGDIQYF
TRBV25-1	TRBJ1-1	.	CASSDSNTEAFF
TRBV11-1	TRBJ2-7	once	CASSRATGIGYEQYF
TRBV10-2	TRBJ2-5	.	CASSEAATHQETQYF
TRBV10-3	TRBJ2-2	.	CAINHGRGKNTGELFF
TRBV30	TRBJ1-5	.	CAWSPGTGDFQPQHF
TRBV10-3	TRBJ1-2	.	CAISEVSNYGYTF
TRBV29-1	TRBJ2-5	.	CSVAAGGETQYF
TRBV30	TRBJ1-3	.	CAWGTVPGNTIYF
TRBV30	TRBJ2-2	.	CAGTTNTGELFF
TRBV5-6	TRBJ1-4	once	CASSLQGTATNEKLFF
TRBV30	TRBJ2-5	.	CAWKRDTQYF
TRBV4-1	TRBJ1-1	.	CASSQEPNTEAFF
TRBV7-2	TRBJ2-7	.	CASSLSGQGSYEQYF
TRBV30	TRBJ2-5	.	CAWSVGGDGETQYF
TRBV29-1	TRBJ2-7	.	CSVSAGSYEQYF
TRBV4-3	TRBJ1-4	.	CASSQSSLSTNEKLFF
TRBV30	TRBJ2-1	.	CAWRRTGQGISNGLFF
TRBV6-5	TRBJ2-5	once	CASSYGVSQETQYF
TRBV29-1	TRBJ1-5	.	CSAELWEGEPQHF
TRBV10-3	TRBJ1-2	once	CAISAGTGVGSYGYTF
TRBV4-1	TRBJ2-5	.	CASSQVRQEETQYF
TRBV30	TRBJ1-2	.	CACSAGSGGYTF
TRBV2	TRBJ2-7	.	CASSLDRDYEQYF
TRBV30	TRBJ1-2	.	CAWGRALDGGYTF
TRBV29-1	TRBJ1-1	.	CSVEWGMNTEAFF
TRBV7-2	TRBJ2-3	few	CASSATGGGDTQYF
TRBV23-1	TRBJ1-6	.	CARTRQINSPLHF
TRBV25-1	TRBJ2-4	.	CASSDRGGIQYF
TRBV15	TRBJ1-6	.	CATSQLKDSPLHF
TRBV2	TRBJ2-4	.	CASSVSTQNIQYF
TRBV5-1	TRBJ2-5	.	CASSSQGQAQETQYF
TRBV18	TRBJ2-7	.	CASSPPTYRGEGSYEQYF
TRBV10-3	TRBJ2-5	.	CAISSGGLGETQYF
TRBV12-2	TRBJ2-1	.	CASRTTTLAGGSYNEQFF
TRBV21-1	TRBJ1-2	.	CASSRPVLTGAYYGYTF
TRBV11-2	TRBJ1-3	few	CASWGSGNTIYF
TRBV4-2	TRBJ2-2	once	CASSQDQNTGELFF
TRBV30	TRBJ2-1	.	CAWQDLGEQFF
TRBV5-5	TRBJ2-6	.	CASRKDSSGANVLTF
TRBV4-1	TRBJ2-5	.	CASSQDYAGMEETQYF
TRBV6-5	TRBJ1-6	.	CASSTVGVGNSPLHF
TRBV10-3	TRBJ1-2	.	CAISDLGDGPGGYTF
TRBV30	TRBJ1-2	.	CAWSDLEGHGYTF
TRBV30	TRBJ2-7	.	CAWSVGAGWYEQYF
TRBV27	TRBJ1-6	.	CASGSSTTFYNSPLHF
TRBV5-1	TRBJ2-2	.	CASSLGPTGTGELFF